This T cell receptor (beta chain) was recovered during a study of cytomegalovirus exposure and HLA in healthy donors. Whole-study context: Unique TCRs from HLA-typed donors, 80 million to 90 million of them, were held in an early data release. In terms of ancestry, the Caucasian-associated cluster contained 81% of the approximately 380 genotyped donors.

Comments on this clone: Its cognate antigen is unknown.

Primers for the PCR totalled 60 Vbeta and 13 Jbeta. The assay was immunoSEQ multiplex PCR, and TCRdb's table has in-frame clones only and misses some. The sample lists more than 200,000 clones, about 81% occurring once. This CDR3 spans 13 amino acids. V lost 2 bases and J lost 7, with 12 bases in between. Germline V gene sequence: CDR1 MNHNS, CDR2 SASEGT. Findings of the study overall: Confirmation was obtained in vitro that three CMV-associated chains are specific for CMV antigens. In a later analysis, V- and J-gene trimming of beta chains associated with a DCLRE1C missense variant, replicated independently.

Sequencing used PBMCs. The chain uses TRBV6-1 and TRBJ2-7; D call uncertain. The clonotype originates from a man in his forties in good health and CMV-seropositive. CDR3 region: CASSETPSGEQYV. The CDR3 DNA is TGTGCCAGCAGTGAAACTCCATCCGGAGAGCAGTACGTC.